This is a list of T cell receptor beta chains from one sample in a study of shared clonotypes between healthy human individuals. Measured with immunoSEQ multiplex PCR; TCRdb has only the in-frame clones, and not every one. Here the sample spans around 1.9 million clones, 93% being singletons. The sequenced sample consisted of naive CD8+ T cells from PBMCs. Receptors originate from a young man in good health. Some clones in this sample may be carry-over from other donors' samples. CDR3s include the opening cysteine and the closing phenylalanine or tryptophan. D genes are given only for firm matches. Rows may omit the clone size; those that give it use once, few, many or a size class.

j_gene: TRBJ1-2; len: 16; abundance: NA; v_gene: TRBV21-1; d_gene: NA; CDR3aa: CASSLKRQGAYYGYTF; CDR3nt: TGTGCCAGCAGCCTCAAGAGACAGGGGGCATACTATGGCTACACCTTC
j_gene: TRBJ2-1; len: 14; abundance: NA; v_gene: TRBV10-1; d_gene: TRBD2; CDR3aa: CASSGLAGGNEQFF; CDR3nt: TGCGCCAGCAGTGGACTAGCGGGAGGGAATGAGCAGTTCTTC
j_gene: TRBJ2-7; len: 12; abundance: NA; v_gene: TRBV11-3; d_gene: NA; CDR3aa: CASSSDSYEQYF; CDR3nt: TGTGCCAGCAGTTCAGACAGCTACGAGCAGTACTTC
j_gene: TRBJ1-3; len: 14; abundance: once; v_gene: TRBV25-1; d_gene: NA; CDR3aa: CASSEFLSGNTIYF; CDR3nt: TGTGCCAGCAGTGAATTCCTCTCTGGAAACACCATATATTTT
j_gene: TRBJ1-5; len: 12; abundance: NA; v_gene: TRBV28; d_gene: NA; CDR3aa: CASSWMGQPQHF; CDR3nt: TGTGCCAGCAGTTGGATGGGGCAGCCCCAGCATTTT
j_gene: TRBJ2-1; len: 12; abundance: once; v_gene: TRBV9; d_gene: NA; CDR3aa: CASSVEGPEQFF; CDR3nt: TGTGCCAGCAGCGTAGAGGGACCCGAGCAGTTCTTC
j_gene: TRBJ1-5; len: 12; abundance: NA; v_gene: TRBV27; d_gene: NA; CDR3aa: CASGYGNQPQHF; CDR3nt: TGTGCCAGCGGATACGGCAATCAGCCCCAGCATTTT
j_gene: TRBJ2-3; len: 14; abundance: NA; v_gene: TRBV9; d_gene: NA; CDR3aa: CASSEWTSPDTQYF; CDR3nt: TGTGCCAGCAGCGAGTGGACTTCCCCAGATACGCAGTATTTT
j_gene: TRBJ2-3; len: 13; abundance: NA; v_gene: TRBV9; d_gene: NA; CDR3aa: CASSETGGDTQYF; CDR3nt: TGTGCCAGCAGCGAGACGGGGGGCGATACGCAGTATTTT
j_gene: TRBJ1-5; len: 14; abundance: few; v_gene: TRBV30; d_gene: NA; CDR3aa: CAWSVYGVSQPQHF; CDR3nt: TGTGCCTGGAGTGTATATGGGGTTAGTCAGCCCCAGCATTTT
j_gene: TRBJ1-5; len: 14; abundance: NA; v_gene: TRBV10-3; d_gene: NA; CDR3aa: CAIRETGPNQPQHF; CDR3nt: TGTGCCATCAGAGAAACAGGGCCCAATCAGCCCCAGCATTTT
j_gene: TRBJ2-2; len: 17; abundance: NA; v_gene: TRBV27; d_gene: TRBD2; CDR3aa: CASSLTLAEGNTGELFF; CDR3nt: TGTGCCAGCAGTCTAACTCTAGCGGAGGGGAACACCGGGGAGCTGTTTTTT
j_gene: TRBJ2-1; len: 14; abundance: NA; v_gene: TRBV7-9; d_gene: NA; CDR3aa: CASSDGRGGNEQFF; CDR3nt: TGTGCCAGCAGCGATGGTAGAGGGGGCAATGAGCAGTTCTTC
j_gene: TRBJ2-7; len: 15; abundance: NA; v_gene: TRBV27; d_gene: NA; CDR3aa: CASSFSASGSYEQYF; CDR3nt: TGTGCCAGCAGTTTCTCTGCCTCCGGCTCCTACGAGCAGTACTTC
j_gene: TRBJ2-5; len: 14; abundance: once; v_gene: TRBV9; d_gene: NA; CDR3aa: CASGEGNGQETQYF; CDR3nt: TGTGCCAGCGGAGAGGGAAACGGCCAAGAGACCCAGTACTTC